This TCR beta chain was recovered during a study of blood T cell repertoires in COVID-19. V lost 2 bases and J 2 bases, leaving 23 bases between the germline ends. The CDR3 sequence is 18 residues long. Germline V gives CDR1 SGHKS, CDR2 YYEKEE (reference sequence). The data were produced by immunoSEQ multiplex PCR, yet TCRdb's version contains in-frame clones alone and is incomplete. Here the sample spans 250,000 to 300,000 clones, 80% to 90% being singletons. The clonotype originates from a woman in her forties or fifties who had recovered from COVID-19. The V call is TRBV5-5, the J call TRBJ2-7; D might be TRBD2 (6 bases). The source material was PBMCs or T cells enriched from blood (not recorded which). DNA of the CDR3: TGTGCCAGCAGCTTACCCGCCCCGCCGAGCGGGTTCACCTACGAGCAGTACTTC. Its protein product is CASSLPAPPSGFTYEQYF.